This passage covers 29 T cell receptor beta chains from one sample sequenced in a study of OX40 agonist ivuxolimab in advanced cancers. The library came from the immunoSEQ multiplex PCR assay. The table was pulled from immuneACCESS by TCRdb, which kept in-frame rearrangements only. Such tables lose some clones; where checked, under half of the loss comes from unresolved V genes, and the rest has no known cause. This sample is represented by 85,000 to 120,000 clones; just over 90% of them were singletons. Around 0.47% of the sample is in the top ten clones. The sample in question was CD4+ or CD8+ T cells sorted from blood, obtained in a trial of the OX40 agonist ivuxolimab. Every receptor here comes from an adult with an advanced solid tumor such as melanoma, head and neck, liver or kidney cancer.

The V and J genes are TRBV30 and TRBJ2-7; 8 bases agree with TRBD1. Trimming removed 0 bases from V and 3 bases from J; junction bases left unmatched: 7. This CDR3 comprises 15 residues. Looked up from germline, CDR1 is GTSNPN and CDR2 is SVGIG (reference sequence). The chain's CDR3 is CAWSVPYRGVYEQYF. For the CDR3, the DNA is TGTGCCTGGAGTGTACCTTACAGGGGGGTCTACGAGCAGTACTTC.

The CDR3 spells CAWSVGTGGNTGELFF. For the CDR3, the DNA is TGTGCCTGGAGTGTTGGGACAGGGGGCAACACCGGGGAGCTGTTTTTT. V and J are TRBV30 and TRBJ2-2; 12 bases line up with TRBD1. The germline gives CDR1 GTSNPN, CDR2 SVGIG (reference sequence). The junction had 1 base not matched to a gene; V was cut back by 0 bases and J by 2 bases. The CDR3 sequence is 16 residues long.

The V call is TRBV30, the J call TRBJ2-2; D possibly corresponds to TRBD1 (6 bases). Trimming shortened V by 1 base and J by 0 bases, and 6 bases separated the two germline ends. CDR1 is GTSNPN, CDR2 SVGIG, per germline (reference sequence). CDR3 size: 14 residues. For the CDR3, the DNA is TGTGCCTGGAGTGCAGGGGCGAACACCGGGGAGCTGTTTTTT. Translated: CAWSAGANTGELFF.

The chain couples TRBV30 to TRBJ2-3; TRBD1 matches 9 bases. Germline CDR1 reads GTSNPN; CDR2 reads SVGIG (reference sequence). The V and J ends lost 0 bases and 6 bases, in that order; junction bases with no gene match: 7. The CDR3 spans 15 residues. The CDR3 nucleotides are TGTGCCTGGAGTGTAGGGACAGGGTTGATGGATACGCAGTATTTT. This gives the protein CAWSVGTGLMDTQYF.

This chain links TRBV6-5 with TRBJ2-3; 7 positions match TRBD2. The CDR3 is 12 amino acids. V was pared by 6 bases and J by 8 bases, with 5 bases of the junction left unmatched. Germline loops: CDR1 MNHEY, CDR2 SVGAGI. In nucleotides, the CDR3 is TGTGCCAGCAGGGTCGGGGAGGGTACGCAGTATTTT. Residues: CASRVGEGTQYF.

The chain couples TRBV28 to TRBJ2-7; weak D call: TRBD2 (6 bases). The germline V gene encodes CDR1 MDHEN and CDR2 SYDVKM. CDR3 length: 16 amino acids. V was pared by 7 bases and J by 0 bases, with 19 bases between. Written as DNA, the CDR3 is TGTGCCAGCATCCCCTCCGCGGGACGGACCTCCTACGAGCAGTACTTC. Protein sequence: CASIPSAGRTSYEQYF.

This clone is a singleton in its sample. The CDR3 region has the DNA TGTGCCAGCAAAAGGAGTAGCGGGGGAGAGCAGTACTTC. It translates to CASKRSSGGEQYF. The chain links TRBV11-2 to TRBJ2-7; 9 bases fit TRBD2. The trim removed 7 bases at V and 7 bases at J, leaving 8 bases unmatched. The CDR3 sequence is 13 residues long. CDR1 and CDR2 from the germline V gene are SGHAT and FQNNGV.

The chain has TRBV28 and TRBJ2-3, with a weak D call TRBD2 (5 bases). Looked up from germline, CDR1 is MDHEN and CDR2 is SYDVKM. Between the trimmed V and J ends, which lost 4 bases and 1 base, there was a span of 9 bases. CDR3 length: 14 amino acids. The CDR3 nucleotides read TGTGCCAGCAGTTCTCAGCGGCGCACAGATACGCAGTATTTT. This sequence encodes CASSSQRRTDTQYF.

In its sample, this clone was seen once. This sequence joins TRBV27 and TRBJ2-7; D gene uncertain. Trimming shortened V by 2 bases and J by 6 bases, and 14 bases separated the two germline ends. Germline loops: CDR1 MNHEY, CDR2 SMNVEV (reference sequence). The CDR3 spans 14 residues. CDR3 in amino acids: CASSLGWATTEQYF. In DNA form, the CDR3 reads TGTGCCAGCAGTTTAGGGTGGGCCACCACCGAGCAGTACTTC.

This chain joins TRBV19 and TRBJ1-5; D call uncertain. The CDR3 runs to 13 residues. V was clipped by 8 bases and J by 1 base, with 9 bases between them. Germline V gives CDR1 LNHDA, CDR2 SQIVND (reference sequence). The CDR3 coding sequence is TGTGCCAGTGCCCAACAAAGCAATCAGCCCCAGCATTTT. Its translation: CASAQQSNQPQHF.

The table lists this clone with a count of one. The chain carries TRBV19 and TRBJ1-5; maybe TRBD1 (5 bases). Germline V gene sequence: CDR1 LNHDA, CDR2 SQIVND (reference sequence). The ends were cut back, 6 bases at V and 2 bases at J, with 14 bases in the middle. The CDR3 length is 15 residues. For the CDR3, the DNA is TGTGCCAGTAGAGGACAAATTTTGGGCAATCAGCCCCAGCATTTT. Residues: CASRGQILGNQPQHF.

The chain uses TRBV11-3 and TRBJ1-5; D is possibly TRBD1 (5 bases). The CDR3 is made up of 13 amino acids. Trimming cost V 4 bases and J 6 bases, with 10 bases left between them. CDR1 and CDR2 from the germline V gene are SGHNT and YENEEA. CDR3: CASSWADIQPQHF. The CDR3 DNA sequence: TGTGCCAGCAGCTGGGCGGACATTCAGCCCCAGCATTTT.

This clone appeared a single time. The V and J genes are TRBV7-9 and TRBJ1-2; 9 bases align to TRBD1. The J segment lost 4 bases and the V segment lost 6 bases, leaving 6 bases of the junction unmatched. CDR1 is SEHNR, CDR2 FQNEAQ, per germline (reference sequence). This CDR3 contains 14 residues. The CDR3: CASSGGQGTYGYTF. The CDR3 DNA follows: TGTGCCAGCAGTGGGGGACAGGGTACCTATGGCTACACCTTC.

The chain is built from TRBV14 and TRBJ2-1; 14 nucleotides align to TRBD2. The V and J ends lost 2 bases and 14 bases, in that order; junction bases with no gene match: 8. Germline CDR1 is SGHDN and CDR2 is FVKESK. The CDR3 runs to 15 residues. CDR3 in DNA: TGTGCCAGCAGCCAACTACTGACTAGCGGGGGGGCTAAGTTCTTC. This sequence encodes CASSQLLTSGGAKFF.

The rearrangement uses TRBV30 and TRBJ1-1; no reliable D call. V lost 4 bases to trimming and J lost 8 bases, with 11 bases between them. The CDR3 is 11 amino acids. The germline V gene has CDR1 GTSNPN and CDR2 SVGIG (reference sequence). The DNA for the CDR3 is TGTGCCTGGAAGACCGGACCCGAAGCTTTCTTT. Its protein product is CAWKTGPEAFF.

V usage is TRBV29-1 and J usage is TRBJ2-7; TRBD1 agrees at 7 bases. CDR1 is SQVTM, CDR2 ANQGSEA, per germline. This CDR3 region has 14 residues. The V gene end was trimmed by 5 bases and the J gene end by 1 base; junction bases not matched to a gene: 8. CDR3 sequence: CSVYVGQISYEQYF. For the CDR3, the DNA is TGCAGCGTTTATGTGGGACAGATATCCTACGAGCAGTACTTC.

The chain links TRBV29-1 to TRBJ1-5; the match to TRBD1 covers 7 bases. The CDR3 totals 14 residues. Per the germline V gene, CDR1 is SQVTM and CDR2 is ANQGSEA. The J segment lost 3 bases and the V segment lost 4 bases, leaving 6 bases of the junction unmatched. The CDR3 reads CSVGGDSTNQPQHF. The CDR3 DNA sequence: TGCAGCGTTGGAGGGGACAGCACCAATCAGCCCCAGCATTTT.

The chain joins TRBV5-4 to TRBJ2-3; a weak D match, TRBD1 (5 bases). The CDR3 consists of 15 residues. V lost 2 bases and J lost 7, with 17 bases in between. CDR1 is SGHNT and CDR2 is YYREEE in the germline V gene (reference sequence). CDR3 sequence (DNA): TGTGCCAGCAGCTTTGAAGGGGCCGCCGTTAATACGCAGTATTTT. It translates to CASSFEGAAVNTQYF.

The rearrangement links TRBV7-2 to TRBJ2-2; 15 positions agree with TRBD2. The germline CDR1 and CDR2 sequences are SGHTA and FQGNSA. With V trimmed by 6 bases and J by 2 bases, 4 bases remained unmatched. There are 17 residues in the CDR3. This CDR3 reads CASRWTSGGANTGELFF. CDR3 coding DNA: TGTGCCAGCAGGTGGACTAGCGGGGGGGCAAACACCGGGGAGCTGTTTTTT.

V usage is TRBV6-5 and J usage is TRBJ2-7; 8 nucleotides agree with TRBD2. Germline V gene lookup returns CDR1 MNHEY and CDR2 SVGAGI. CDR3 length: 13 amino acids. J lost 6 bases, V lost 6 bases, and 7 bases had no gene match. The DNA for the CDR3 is TGTGCCAGCAGGCGAGCGGGGGAGGGCGAGCAGTACTTC. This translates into CASRRAGEGEQYF.

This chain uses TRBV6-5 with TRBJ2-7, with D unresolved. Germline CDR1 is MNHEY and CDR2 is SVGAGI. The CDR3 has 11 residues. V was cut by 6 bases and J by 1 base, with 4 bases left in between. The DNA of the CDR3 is TGTGCCAGCAGCTTTTCCTACGAGCAGTACTTC. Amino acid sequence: CASSFSYEQYF.

In nucleotides, the CDR3 is TGTGCCAGCTCACGTAGGACTCGGGAAGAGACCCAGTACTTC. Its protein product is CASSRRTREETQYF. The chain is built from TRBV2 and TRBJ2-5; maybe TRBD2 (5 bases). CDR1 and CDR2 (germline): SNHLY, FYNNEI. The CDR3 totals 14 residues. V was cut by 8 bases and J by 3 bases, with 16 bases left in between.

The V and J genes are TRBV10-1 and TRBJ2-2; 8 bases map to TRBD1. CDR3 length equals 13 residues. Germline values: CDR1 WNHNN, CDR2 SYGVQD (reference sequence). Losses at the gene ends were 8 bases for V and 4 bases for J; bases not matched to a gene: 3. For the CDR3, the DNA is TGCGCCAGCGGACAGGGCGGCACCGGGGAGCTGTTTTTT. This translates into CASGQGGTGELFF.

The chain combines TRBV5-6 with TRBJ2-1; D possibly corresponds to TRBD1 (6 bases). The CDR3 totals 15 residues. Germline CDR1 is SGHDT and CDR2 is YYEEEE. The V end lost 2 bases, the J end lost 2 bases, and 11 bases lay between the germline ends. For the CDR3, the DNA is TGTGCCAGCAGCTTTCAAGGGACACCCTACAATGAGCAGTTCTTC. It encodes CASSFQGTPYNEQFF.

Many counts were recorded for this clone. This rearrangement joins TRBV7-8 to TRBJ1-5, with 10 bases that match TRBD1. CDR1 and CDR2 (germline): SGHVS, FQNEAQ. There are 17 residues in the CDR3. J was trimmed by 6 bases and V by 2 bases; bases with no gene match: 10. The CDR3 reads CASSLRWGQGRIQPQHF. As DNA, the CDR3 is TGTGCCAGCAGCTTACGCTGGGGACAGGGGCGGATTCAGCCCCAGCATTTT. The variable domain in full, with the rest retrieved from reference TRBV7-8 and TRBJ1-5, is GAGVSQSPRYKVAKRGQDVALRCDPISGHVSLFWYQQALGQGPEFLTYFQNEAQLDKSGLPSDRFFAERPEGSVSTLKIQRTQQEDSAVYLCASSLRWGQGRIQPQHFGDGTRLSIL.

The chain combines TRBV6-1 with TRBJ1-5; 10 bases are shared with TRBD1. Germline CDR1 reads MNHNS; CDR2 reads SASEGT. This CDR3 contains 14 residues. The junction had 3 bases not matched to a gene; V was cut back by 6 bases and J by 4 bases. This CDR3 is CASRSGQGNQPQHF. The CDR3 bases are TGTGCCAGCAGGTCGGGACAGGGGAATCAGCCCCAGCATTTT.

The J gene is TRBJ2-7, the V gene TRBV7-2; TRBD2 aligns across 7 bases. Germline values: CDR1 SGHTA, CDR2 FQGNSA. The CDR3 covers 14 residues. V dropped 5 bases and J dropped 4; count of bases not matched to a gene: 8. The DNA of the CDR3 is TGTGCCAGCAGCCCAGTTCAGGGAGGGTACGAGCAGTACTTC. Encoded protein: CASSPVQGGYEQYF.

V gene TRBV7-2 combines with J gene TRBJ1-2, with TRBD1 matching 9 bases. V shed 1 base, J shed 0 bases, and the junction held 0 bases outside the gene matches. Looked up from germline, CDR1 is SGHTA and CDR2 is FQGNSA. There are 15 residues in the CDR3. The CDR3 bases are TGTGCCAGCAGCTTAGGACAGGGGGCTAACTATGGCTACACCTTC. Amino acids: CASSLGQGANYGYTF.

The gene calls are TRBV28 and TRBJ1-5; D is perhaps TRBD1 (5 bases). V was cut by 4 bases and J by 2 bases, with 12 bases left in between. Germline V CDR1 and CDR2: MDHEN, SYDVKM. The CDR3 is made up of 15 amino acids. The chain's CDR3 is CASSSGGVGNQPQHF. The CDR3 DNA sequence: TGTGCCAGCAGTTCCGGGGGGGTTGGCAATCAGCCCCAGCATTTT.